This T cell receptor (beta chain) was recovered during a study of blood T cell repertoires in COVID-19. Turning to the study itself: Material from acute and convalescent COVID-19 was sourced from the United States, Italy and Spain. PBMCs, B-cell-depleted T cells, or T cells provided the cDNA or gDNA that made up the material.

The CDR3 loop spans 15 amino acids. The V gene's germline CDR1 is MNHEY and CDR2 SMNVEV (reference sequence). V was pared by 3 bases and J by 1 base, with 11 bases between. In the original analysis: Researchers report that nucleated cell counts were estimated from reference gene primer amplification. Measured with immunoSEQ multiplex PCR; TCRdb has only the in-frame clones, and not every one. V, J and clone size are those of that table, while D and trimming were read from the DNA. Seen here are 170,000 or so clones, 85% to 90% observed once, and the top ten hold around 6.6%. The sample comprised peripheral blood. The sequence derives from a man aged 45 to 65 with active or convalescent COVID-19. The genes are TRBV27 and TRBJ2-3; TRBD1 is a possible D gene (6 bases). The CDR3 here is CASSLGAVGTDTQYF. The CDR3 bases are TGTGCCAGCAGTTTGGGGGCTGTGGGCACAGATACGCAGTATTTT.